Listed here is a single T cell receptor (beta chain). Its antigen is unidentified. The sample originates from a study of radiotherapy plus CTLA-4 blockade in lung cancer. General study points: According to reports, early shifts in blood T cell clones, alongside interferon-beta, forecast response most accurately. In blood, after radiotherapy plus ipilimumab, tumor-derived TCR clones expanded.

This CDR3 is built from 14 residues. The germline V and J ends were trimmed by 11 bases and 5 bases, with 20 bases remaining between them. CDR1 and CDR2 (germline): SNHLY, FYNNEI. Profiled with immunoSEQ multiplex PCR; TCRdb holds only in-frame clones, not every one. The sample lists just under 45,000 clones; 65% to 75% were seen once. The sample consisted of peripheral blood, taken from a patient treated with radiotherapy plus ipilimumab. The sequence was collected from a human donor with non-small cell lung cancer who had a partial response to radiotherapy plus ipilimumab. The chain uses TRBV2 and TRBJ2-3, with a possible D match to TRBD2 (6 bases). The CDR3 coding sequence is TGTGCCGCCGAAGAGGGCGGGGCGGGAGATACGCAGTATTTT. This sequence encodes CAAEEGGAGDTQYF.